What follows are 9 T cell receptor beta chains derived from one specimen sequenced in a study of regulatory T cells in long-lasting Graves disease (dated by TCRdb to 2020 to 2022). The time point label of this sample denotes: persistent/refractory GD, antithyroid drugs over 5 years with positive TRAb. For both TCR sequencing and RNA sequencing, RNA was extracted from PBMCs using TRIzol. The method behind the library was multiplex PCR. Sequencer: Illumina HiSeq 4000. CDR3 regions were amplified by Arm-PCR with iRepertoire HTBI primers to construct TCR beta libraries. TCRdb redid the processing of the public reads, applying fastp at Q25 and MiXCR, and retained in-frame beta chains. Under each unique CDR3 protein, matching rows form one entry showing the most common genes and DNA. In all, the sample holds roughly 700,000 distinct CDR3 sequences, and about 32% of those were seen once. The top ten hold roughly 40% of the sample.

This specimen consisted of peripheral blood mononuclear cells (PBMCs), obtained when the disease was refractory, from a patient treated with antithyroid drugs. These TCRs come from a female donor with Graves disease.

On this clonotype itself: The junction differs from germline at one of its ends, possibly a read error. The rearrangement joins TRBV6-5 to TRBJ1-4, with D uncertain. Per the germline V gene, CDR1 is MNHEY and CDR2 is SVGAGI. The CDR3 length is 15 residues. The CDR3 nucleotides are TGTGCCAGCAGTTCAGGTGGAGCGACTAATGAAAAACTGTCTTTT. Its protein is CASSSGGATNEKLSF.

This clonotype was recorded a few times. The V gene is TRBV19, the J gene TRBJ1-5; 8 positions match TRBD1. Germline lookup yields CDR1 LNHDA and CDR2 SQIVND (reference sequence). This CDR3 has 17 residues. V lost 6 bases to trimming and J lost 1 base; unmatched junction nucleotides: 11. The DNA of the CDR3 is TGTGCCAGTAGCAAATCGGACAGGGTGAAGAGCAATCAGCCCCAGCATTTT. This codes for CASSKSDRVKSNQPQHF.

This clonotype was counted a few times. The chain joins TRBV29-1 to TRBJ2-5; D is possibly TRBD1 (6 bases). The CDR3 is 12 amino acids. Germline V lookup: CDR1 SQVTM, CDR2 ANQGSEA. The V and J ends lost 4 bases and 3 bases respectively, with 9 bases between them. CDR3 in DNA: TGCAGCGTTGTTGGGACAAAAGAGACCCAGTACTTC. It codes for CSVVGTKETQYF.

This clonotype was counted ten times or more. V usage is TRBV28 and J usage is TRBJ1-5; TRBD1 agrees at 7 bases. The CDR3 is 14 residues long. V trimming: 2 bases; J trimming: 6 bases; junction bases outside the gene matches: 4. CDR1 is MDHEN and CDR2 is SYDVKM in the germline V gene. The CDR3 loop is CASSLGTVGQPQHF. Written as DNA, the CDR3 is TGTGCCAGCAGTTTAGGGACAGTCGGTCAGCCCCAGCATTTT.

The gene calls are TRBV10-3 and TRBJ2-4; no firm D call. The germline V gene has CDR1 ENHRY and CDR2 SYGVKD. V lost 4 bases and J 1 base, leaving 8 bases between the germline ends. This CDR3 region has 14 residues. In DNA form, the CDR3 reads TGTGCCATCAGTGCTGGGGTGGCCAAAAACATTCAGTACTTC. This encodes CAISAGVAKNIQYF.

The chain has TRBV27 and TRBJ2-3, with D hard to call. The CDR3 contains 12 residues. Germline CDR1 and CDR2: MNHEY and SMNVEV (reference sequence). Trimming left V 4 bases short and J 4 bases short, with 6 bases between. CDR3 amino acids: CASSSRADTQYF. CDR3 bases: TGTGCCAGCAGTTCCAGAGCAGATACGCAGTATTTT.

J is TRBJ1-1 and V is TRBV18; no clear D. The CDR3 runs 13 residues. The V end was cut by 6 bases, the J end by 7 bases, with 15 bases between. Germline CDR1 reads KGHSH; CDR2 reads LQKENI. CDR3 DNA sequence: TGTGCCAGCTCCTCGACGGGGTCAAATGAAGCTTTCTTT. Amino acids: CASSSTGSNEAFF.

This clonotype has more than one count but fewer than ten. The chain employs TRBV20-1 and TRBJ2-6; no reliable D call. Between the trimmed V and J ends, which lost 5 bases and 4 bases, there was a span of 12 bases. Per germline, CDR1 DFQATT and CDR2 SNEGSKA (reference sequence). This CDR3 region has 14 residues. The chain's CDR3 is CSAPPVGGANVLTF. The CDR3 coding sequence is TGCAGTGCTCCCCCTGTCGGGGGGGCCAACGTCCTGACTTTC.

The V call is TRBV11-2, the J call TRBJ1-1, with 8 bases fitting TRBD1. The CDR3 loop spans 13 amino acids. After removal of 10 bases from V and 1 base from J, the junction contained 5 bases not matched to a gene. CDR1 SGHAT and CDR2 FQNNGV come from the germline V gene. CDR3 DNA: TGTGCCAACAGGGGACAGGAGAACACTGAAGCTTTCTTT. Translated: CANRGQENTEAFF.